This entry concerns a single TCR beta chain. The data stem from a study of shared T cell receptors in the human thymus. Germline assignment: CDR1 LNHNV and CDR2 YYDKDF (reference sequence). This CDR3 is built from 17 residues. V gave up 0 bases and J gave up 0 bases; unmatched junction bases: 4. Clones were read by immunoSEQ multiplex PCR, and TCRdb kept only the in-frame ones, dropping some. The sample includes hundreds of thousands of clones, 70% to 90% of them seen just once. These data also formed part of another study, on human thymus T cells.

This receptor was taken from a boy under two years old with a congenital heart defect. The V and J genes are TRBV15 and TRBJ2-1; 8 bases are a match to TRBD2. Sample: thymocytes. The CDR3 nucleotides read TGTGCCACCAGCAGAGATCACAGCGGGAGCTCCTACAATGAGCAGTTCTTC. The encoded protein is CATSRDHSGSSYNEQFF. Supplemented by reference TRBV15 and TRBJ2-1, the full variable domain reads DAMVIQNPRYQVTQFGKPVTLSCSQTLNHNVMYWYQQKSSQAPKLLFHYYDKDFNNEADTPDNFQSRRPNTSFCFLDIRSPGLGDTAMYLCATSRDHSGSSYNEQFFGPGTRLTVL.